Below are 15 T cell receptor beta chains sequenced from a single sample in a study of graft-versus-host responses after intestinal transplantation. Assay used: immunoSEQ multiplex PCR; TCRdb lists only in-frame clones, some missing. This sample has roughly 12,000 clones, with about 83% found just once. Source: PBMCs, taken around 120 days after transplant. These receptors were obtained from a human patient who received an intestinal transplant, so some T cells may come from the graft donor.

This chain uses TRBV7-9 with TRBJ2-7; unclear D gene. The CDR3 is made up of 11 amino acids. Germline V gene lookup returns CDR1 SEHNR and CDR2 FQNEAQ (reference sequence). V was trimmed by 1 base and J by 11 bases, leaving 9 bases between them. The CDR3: CASSLGQVEYF. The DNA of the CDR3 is TGTGCCAGCAGCTTAGGGCAGGTCGAGTACTTC. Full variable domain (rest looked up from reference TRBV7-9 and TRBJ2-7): DTGVSQNPRHKITKRGQNVTFRCDPISEHNRLYWYRQTLGQGPEFLTYFQNEAQLEKSRLLSDRFSAERPKGSFSTLEIQRTEQGDSAMYLCASSLGQVEYFGPGTRLTVT.

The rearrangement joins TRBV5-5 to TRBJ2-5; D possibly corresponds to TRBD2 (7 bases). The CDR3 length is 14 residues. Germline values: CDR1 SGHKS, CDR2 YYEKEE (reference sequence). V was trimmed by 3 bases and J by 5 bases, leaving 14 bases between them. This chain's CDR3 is CASSSPRGAETQYF. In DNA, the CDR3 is TGTGCCAGCAGCTCACCTCGGGGGGCGGAGACCCAGTACTTC.

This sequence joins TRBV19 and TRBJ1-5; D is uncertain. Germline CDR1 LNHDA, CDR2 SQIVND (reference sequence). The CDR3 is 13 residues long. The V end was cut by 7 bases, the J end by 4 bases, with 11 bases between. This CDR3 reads CASTERGNQPQHF. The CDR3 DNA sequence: TGTGCCAGTACCGAAAGAGGTAATCAGCCCCAGCATTTT.

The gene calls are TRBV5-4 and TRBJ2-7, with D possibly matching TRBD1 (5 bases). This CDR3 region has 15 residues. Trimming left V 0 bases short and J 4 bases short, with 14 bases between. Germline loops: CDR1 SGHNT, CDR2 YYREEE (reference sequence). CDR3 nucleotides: TGTGCCAGCAGCTTGGCCGGCAGGGAACCATACGAGCAGTACTTC. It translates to CASSLAGREPYEQYF.

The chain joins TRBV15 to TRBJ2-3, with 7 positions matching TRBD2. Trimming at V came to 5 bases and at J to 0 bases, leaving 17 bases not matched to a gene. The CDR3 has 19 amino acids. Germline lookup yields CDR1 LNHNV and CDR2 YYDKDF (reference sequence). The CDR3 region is CATSVGRASGAISTDTQYF. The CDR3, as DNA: TGTGCCACCAGCGTAGGAAGGGCTAGCGGCGCCATAAGCACAGATACGCAGTATTTT.

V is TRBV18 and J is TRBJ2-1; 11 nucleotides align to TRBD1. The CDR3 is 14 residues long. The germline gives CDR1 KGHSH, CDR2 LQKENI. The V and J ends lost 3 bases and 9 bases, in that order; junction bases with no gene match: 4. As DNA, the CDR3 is TGTGCCAGCTCACCCTCTGGACAGGGGGCTGAGCAGTTCTTC. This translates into CASSPSGQGAEQFF.

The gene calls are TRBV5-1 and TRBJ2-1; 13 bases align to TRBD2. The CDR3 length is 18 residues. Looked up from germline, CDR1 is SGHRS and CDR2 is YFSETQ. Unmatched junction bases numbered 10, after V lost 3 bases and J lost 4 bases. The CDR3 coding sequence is TGCGCCAGCAGCTCAGCTACTAGCGGGAGGGCAGTATACAATGAGCAGTTCTTC. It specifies CASSSATSGRAVYNEQFF.

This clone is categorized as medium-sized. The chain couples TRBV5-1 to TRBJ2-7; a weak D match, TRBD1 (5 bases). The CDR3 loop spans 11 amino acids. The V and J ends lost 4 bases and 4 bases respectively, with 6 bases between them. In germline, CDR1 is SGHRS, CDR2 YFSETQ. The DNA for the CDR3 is TGCGCCAGCAGCGGACATTACGAGCAGTACTTC. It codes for CASSGHYEQYF.

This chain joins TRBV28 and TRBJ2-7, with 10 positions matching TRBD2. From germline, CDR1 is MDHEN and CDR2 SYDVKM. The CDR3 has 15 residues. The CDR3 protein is CATRRASGGFYEQYF. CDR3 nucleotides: TGTGCTACACGACGAGCTAGCGGGGGCTTCTACGAGCAGTACTTC.

In DNA, the CDR3 is TGTGCCGTGGGATTAGGGGGTACGGCATTGGGGACCCAGTACTTC. Its translation: CAVGLGGTALGTQYF. The chain links TRBV10-3 to TRBJ2-5, with D possibly TRBD1 on 6 matching bases. The germline V gene has CDR1 ENHRY and CDR2 SYGVKD. The CDR3 is made up of 15 amino acids. The ends were cut back, 11 bases at V and 7 bases at J, with 26 bases in the middle.

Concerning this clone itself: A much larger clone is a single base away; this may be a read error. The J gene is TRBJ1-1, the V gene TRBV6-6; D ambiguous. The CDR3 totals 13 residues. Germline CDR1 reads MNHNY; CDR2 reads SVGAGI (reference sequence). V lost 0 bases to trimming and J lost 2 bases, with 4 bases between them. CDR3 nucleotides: TGTGCCAGCAGTTACTCGGACAACACTGAAGCTTTCTTT. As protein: CASSYSDNTEAFF.

In DNA form, the CDR3 reads TGTGCCAGCAGTTTGGCAGGGTTGGACGAGCAGTACTTC. It is translated as CASSLAGLDEQYF. V gene TRBV27 combines with J gene TRBJ2-7, with D perhaps matching TRBD1 (5 bases). Germline CDR1 and CDR2: MNHEY and SMNVEV (reference sequence). The CDR3 consists of 13 residues. Trimming removed 3 bases at V and 5 bases at J, with 11 bases between.

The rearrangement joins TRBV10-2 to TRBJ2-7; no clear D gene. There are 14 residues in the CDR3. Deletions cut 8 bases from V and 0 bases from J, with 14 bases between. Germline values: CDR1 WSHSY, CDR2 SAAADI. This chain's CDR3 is CASSEDRSSYEQYF. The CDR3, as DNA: TGCGCCAGCTCCGAGGACCGGAGCTCCTACGAGCAGTACTTC.

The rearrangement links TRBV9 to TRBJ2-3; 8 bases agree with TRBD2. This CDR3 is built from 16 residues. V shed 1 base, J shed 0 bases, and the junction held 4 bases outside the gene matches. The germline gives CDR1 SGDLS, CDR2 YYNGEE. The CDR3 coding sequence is TGTGCCAGCAGCGTAAGACAGCGGGGGAGCACAGATACGCAGTATTTT. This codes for CASSVRQRGSTDTQYF.

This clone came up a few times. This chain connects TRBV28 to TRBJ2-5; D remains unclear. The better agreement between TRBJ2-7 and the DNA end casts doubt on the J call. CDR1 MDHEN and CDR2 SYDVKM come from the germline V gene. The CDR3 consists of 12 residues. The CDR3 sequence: CASHLGPNEQYF. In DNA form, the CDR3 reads TGTGCCAGTCACTTAGGTCCCAACGAGCAGTACTTC.